This T cell receptor beta chain was obtained from a study of Graves' ophthalmopathy and Graves' hyperthyroidism. Study findings and constraints: Blood also harbored most expanded thyroid clonotypes above 0.001 frequency.

Amplification targeted the TCR beta CDR3 regions, with RNA transcripts as the source material. The workflow started with a first-round RT-PCR run with HTBI primers and then moved on to a second-round multiplex PCR. TCRdb re-derived calls from the multiplex PCR reads in MiXCR, one entry per CDR3 protein. There are 900,000 to 1,200,000 distinct CDR3 sequences in the sample; less than 45% occur only once, and roughly 11% lies in the top ten. The CDR3 contains 15 residues. Deletions cut 7 bases from V and 1 base from J, with 16 bases between. The germline CDR1 and CDR2 sequences are LNHDA and SQIVND (reference sequence). This clonotype has more than one count but fewer than ten. The antigen is unknown.

The sequenced sample was peripheral blood or thyroid tissue (not recorded which). The TCR sequence derives from an adult man with Graves' hyperthyroidism. V is TRBV19 and J is TRBJ1-1; D is undetermined. DNA of the CDR3: TGTGCCAGTACTCGGGAGGTGACGGGGAACACTGAAGCTTTCTTT. It encodes CASTREVTGNTEAFF.